This T cell receptor (beta chain) was identified in a study of early T cells in non-severe SARS-CoV-2 infection. Study-level background: Sequenced bulk RNA came from whole blood that was unsorted, and chains were unpaired.

This clonotype was seen a few times. Its antigen is not known. Overall study findings and caveats: VDJdb matches were skewed toward anti-spike CD8 T cell responses.

Tagging with unique molecular identifiers was applied to individual cDNA molecules. Each CDR3 protein is one row after TCRdb ran MiXCR on the 5' RACE reads. Of about 72,000 distinct CDR3 sequences listed, over 9% are singletons. CDR1 and CDR2 (germline): ENHRY, SYGVKD. V shed 11 bases, J shed 9 bases, and the junction held 5 bases outside the gene matches. This CDR3 contains 11 residues. This material consisted of whole blood, taken at baseline. The TCR comes from an adult who was a healthcare worker with PCR-confirmed SARS-CoV-2 infection or an uninfected control (not recorded which). The chain couples TRBV10-3 to TRBJ2-1, with 9 nucleotides matching TRBD1. CDR3 DNA: TGTGCCGCTGGACAGGGGAGTGAGCAGTTCTTC. It is translated as CAAGQGSEQFF.